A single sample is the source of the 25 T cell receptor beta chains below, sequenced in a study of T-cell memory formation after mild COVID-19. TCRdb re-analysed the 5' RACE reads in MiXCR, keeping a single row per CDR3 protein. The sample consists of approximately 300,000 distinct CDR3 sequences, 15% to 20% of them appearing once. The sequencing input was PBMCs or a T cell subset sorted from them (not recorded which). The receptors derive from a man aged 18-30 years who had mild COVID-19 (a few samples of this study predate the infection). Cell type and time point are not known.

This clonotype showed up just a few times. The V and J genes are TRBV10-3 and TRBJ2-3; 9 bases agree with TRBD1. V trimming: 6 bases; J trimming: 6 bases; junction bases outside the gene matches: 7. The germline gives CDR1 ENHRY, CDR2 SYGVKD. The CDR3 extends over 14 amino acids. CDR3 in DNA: TGTGCCATCAGCTTAGGACAGGGGATGGATACGCAGTATTTT. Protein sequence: CAISLGQGMDTQYF.

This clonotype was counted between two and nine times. For the CDR3, the DNA is TGTGCCAGCCATCAGGGACAGGGGCTCACAGATACGCAGTATTTT. As protein: CASHQGQGLTDTQYF. The V gene is TRBV12-3 or TRBV12-4, the J gene TRBJ2-3; 10 bases line up with TRBD1. This CDR3 is 15 amino acids long. The trim removed 8 bases at V and 2 bases at J, leaving 7 bases unmatched.

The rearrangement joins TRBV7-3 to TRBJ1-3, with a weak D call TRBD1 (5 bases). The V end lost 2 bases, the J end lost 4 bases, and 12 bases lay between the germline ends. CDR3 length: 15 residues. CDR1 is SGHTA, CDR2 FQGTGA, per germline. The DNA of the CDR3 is TGTGCCAGCAGCTTAGGGTCAGGGAACGGAAACACCATATATTTT. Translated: CASSLGSGNGNTIYF.

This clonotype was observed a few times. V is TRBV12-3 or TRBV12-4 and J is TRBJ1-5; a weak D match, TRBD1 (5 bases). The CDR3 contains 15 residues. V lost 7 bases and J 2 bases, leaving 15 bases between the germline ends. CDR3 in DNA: TGTGCCAGCACCCCCCGGGGGGGTGGCAATCAGCCCCAGCATTTT. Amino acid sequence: CASTPRGGGNQPQHF.

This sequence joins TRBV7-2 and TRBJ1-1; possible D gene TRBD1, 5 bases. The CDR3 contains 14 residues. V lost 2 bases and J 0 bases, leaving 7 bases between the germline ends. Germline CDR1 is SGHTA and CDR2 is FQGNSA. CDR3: CASSLTTVNTEAFF. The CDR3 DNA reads TGTGCCAGCAGCTTAACGACAGTGAACACTGAAGCTTTCTTT.

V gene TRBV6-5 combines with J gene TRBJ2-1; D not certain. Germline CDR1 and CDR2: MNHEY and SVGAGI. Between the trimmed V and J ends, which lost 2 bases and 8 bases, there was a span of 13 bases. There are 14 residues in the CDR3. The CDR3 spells CASSYTGPIHEQFF. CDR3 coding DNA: TGTGCCAGCAGTTACACCGGGCCCATCCATGAGCAGTTCTTC.

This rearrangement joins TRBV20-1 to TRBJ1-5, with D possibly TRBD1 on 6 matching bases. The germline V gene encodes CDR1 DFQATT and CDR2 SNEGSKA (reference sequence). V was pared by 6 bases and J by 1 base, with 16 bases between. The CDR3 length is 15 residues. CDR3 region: CSAPRGRGSNQPQHF. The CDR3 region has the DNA TGCAGTGCCCCTCGGGGGCGCGGGAGCAATCAGCCCCAGCATTTT.

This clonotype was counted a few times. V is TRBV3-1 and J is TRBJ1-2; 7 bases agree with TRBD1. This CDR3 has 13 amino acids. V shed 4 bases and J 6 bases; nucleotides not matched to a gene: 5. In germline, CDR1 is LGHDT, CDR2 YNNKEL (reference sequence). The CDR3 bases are TGTGCCAGCAGCCGAGAGGGGGCGCATGGCTACACCTTC. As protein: CASSREGAHGYTF.

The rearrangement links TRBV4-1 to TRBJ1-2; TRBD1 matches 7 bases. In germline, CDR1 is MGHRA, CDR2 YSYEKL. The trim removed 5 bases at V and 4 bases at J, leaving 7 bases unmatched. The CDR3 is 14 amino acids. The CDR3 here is CASSVSRGAYGYTF. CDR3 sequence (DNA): TGCGCCAGCAGCGTCTCCAGGGGGGCCTATGGCTACACCTTC.

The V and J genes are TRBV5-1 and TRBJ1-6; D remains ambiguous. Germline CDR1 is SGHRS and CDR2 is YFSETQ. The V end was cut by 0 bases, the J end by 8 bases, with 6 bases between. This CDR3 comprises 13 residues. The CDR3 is CASSLGSDSPLHF. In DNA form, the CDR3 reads TGCGCCAGCAGCTTGGGATCGGATTCACCCCTCCACTTT.

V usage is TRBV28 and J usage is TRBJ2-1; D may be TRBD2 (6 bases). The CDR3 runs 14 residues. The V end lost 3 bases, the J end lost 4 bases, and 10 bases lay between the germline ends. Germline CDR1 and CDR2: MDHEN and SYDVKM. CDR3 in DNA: TGTGCCAGCAGTTTCAGGCGGGGATACAATGAGCAGTTCTTC. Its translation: CASSFRRGYNEQFF. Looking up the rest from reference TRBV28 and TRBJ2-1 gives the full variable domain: DVKVTQSSRYLVKRTGEKVFLECVQDMDHENMFWYRQDPGLGLRLIYFSYDVKMKEKGDIPEGYSVSREKKERFSLILESASTNQTSMYLCASSFRRGYNEQFFGPGTRLTVL.

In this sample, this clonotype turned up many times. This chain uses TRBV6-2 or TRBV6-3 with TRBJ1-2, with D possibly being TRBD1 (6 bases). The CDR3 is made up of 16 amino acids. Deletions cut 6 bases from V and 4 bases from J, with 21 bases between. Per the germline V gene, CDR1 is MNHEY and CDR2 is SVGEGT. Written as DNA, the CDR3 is TGTGCCAGCAGCCAAGACGGGACAACGGGCTTCTATGGCTACACCTTC. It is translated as CASSQDGTTGFYGYTF.

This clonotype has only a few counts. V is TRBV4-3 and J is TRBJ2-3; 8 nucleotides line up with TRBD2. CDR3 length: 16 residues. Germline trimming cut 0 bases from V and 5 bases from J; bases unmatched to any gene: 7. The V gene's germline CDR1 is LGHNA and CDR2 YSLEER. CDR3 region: CASSQDPPGGLDTQYF. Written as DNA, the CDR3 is TGCGCCAGCAGCCAAGATCCCCCGGGGGGGTTAGATACGCAGTATTTT.

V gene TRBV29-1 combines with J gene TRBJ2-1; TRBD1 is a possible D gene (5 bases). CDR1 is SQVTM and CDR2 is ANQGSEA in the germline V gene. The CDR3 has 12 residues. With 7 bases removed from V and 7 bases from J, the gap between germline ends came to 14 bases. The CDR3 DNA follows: TGCAGCGCGGCCACAGGTTCGAATGAGCAGTTCTTC. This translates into CSAATGSNEQFF.

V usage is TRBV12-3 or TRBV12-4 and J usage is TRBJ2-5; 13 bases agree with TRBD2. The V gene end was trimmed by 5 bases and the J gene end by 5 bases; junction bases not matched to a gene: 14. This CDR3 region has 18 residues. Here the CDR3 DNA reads TGTGCCAGCAGTCGCCCCGTTACTAGCGGGGGGGCCGGGGAGACCCAGTACTTC. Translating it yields CASSRPVTSGGAGETQYF.

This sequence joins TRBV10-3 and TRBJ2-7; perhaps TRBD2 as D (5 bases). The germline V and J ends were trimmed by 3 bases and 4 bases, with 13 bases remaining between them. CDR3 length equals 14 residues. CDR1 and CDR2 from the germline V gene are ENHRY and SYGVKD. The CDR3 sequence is CAISDSLERYEQYF. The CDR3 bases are TGTGCCATCAGTGATTCACTAGAGAGATACGAGCAGTACTTC.

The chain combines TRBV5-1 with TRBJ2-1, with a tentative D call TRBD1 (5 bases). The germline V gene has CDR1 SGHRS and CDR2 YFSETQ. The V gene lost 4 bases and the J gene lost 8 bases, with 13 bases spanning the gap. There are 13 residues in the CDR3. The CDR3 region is CASSPTGQHEQFF. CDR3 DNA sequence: TGCGCCAGCAGCCCAACAGGACAACATGAGCAGTTCTTC.

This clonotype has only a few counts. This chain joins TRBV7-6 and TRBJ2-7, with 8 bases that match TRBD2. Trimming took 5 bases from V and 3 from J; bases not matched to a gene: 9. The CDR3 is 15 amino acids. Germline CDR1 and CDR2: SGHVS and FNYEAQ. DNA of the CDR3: TGTGCCAGCAGCCTGAGGCGGGGGGCTTACTACGAGCAGTACGTC. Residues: CASSLRRGAYYEQYV.

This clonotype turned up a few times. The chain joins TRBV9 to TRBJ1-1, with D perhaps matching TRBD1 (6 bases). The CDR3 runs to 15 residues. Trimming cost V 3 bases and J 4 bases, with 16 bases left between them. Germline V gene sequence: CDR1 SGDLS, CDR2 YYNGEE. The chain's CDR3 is CASSAAQGMATEAFF. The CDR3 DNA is TGTGCCAGCAGCGCCGCACAGGGTATGGCCACTGAAGCTTTCTTT. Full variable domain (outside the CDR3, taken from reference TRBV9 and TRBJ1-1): DSGVTQTPKHLITATGQRVTLRCSPRSGDLSVYWYQQSLDQGLQFLIQYYNGEERAKGNILERFSAQQFPDLHSELNLSSLELGDSALYFCASSAAQGMATEAFFGQGTRLTVV.

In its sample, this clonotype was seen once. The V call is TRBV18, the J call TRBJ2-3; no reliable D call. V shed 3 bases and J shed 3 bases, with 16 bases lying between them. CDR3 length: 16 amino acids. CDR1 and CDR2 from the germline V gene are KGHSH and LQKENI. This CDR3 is CASSPTRGVGTDTQYF. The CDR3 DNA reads TGTGCCAGCTCACCGACCCGAGGAGTCGGGACAGATACGCAGTATTTT.

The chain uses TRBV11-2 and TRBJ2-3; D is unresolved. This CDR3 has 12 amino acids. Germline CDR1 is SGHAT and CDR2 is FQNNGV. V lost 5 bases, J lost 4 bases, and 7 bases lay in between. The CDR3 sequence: CASSRPADTQYF. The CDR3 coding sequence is TGTGCCAGCAGCCGGCCGGCAGATACGCAGTATTTT.

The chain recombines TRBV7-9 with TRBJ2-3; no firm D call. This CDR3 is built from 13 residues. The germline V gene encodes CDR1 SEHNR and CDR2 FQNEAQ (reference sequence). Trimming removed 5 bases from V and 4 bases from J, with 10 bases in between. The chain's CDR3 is CASSPPFSDTQYF. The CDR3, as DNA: TGTGCCAGCAGCCCTCCTTTCTCAGATACGCAGTATTTT.

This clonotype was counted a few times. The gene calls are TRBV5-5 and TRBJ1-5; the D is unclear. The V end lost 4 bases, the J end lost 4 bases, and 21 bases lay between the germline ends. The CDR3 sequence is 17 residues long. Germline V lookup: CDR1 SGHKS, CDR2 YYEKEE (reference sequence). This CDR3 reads CASSPEGSGSGNQPQHF. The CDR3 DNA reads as TGTGCCAGCAGCCCCGAAGGATCGGGGAGCGGTAATCAGCCCCAGCATTTT.

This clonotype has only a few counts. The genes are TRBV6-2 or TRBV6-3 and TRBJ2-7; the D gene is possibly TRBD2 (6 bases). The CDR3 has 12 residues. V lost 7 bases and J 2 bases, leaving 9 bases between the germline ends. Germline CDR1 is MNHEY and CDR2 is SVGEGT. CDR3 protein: CASMGGTYEQYV. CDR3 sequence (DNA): TGTGCCAGCATGGGGGGAACCTACGAGCAGTACGTC.

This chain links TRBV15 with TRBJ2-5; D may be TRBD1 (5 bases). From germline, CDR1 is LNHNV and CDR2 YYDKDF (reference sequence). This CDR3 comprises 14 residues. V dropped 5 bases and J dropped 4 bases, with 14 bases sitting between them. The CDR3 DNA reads TGTGCCACCAGCGTTCAGGGCGGTTCAGAGACCCAGTACTTC. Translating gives CATSVQGGSETQYF.